This T cell receptor (beta chain) was documented in a study of blood T cell repertoires in COVID-19. Whole-study context: PBMCs, B-cell-depleted T cells, or T cells provided the cDNA or gDNA that made up the material.

As handled by the study authors: From reference gene primer amplification, estimates of nucleated cell counts were derived. Some clones are missing from TCRdb's copy, which holds only in-frame ones; the method was immunoSEQ multiplex PCR. The V and J calls and clone size are taken from that table; D and trimming were inferred from the DNA. The table includes over 150,000 clones, about 85% detected once. Germline V gene data show CDR1 as MDHEN and CDR2 as SYDVKM. The V and J ends lost 4 bases and 0 bases, in that order; junction bases with no gene match: 10. The CDR3 extends over 18 amino acids. The Seattle patients joined while their infection was active and were tracked longitudinally afterward.

The TCR was taken from a man aged 80 or over with COVID-19, enrolled during active disease. The gene calls are TRBV28 and TRBJ1-2; 11 nucleotides match TRBD1. Material for sequencing was peripheral blood. CDR3 DNA: TGTGCCAGCAGTTCCACCCTGGACAGGGGGCGAGCTAACTATGGCTACACCTTC. Its protein product is CASSSTLDRGRANYGYTF.